The 17 T cell receptor beta chains given below trace back to one sample, sequenced in a study of glioma-infiltrating T cells after dendritic cell vaccination. Sequencing was performed with immunoSEQ multiplex PCR; in TCRdb, only in-frame clones are kept and a portion is missing. The sample has about 73,000 clones, around 80% seen once. This sample comprised blood, obtained before dendritic cell vaccination. The receptors derive from a human donor with glioblastoma.

The chain couples TRBV30 to TRBJ1-4, with D tentatively TRBD1 (6 bases). The V gene lost 6 bases and the J gene lost 3 bases, with 14 bases spanning the gap. The CDR3 consists of 14 residues. CDR1 is GTSNPN and CDR2 is SVGIG in the germline V gene (reference sequence). CDR3 bases: TGTGCCTGCACACCAGGGGCGGCTAATGAAAAACTGTTTTTT. The encoded protein is CACTPGAANEKLFF.

In the case of this clone: This sample includes further DNA sequences coding for the same CDR3. CDR3 protein: CASSVSGSSYNEQFF. The CDR3 DNA is TGTGCCAGCAGCGTTAGCGGGAGCTCCTACAATGAGCAGTTCTTC. V is TRBV9 and J is TRBJ2-1, with 9 bases matching TRBD2. Germline values: CDR1 SGDLS, CDR2 YYNGEE. The J segment lost 0 bases and the V segment lost 2 bases, leaving 0 bases of the junction unmatched. This CDR3 is 15 amino acids long.

The chain couples TRBV14 to TRBJ1-4; 7 bases are shared with TRBD1. Unmatched junction bases numbered 5, after V lost 1 base and J lost 0 bases. CDR1 is SGHDN, CDR2 FVKESK, per germline. The CDR3 spans 17 residues. CDR3 bases: TGTGCCAGCAGCCAAGCAGGGGGAGGTACAACTAATGAAAAACTGTTTTTT. Translating gives CASSQAGGGTTNEKLFF.

The J gene is TRBJ1-5, the V gene TRBV19; 7 bases agree with TRBD1. Germline CDR1 and CDR2: LNHDA and SQIVND (reference sequence). V lost 5 bases, J lost 5 bases, and 15 bases stayed unmatched. The CDR3 sequence is 17 residues long. In nucleotides, the CDR3 is TGTGCCAGTAGTCCTTGGAGGGACAGCTTGACGGATCAGCCCCAGCATTTT. Translating gives CASSPWRDSLTDQPQHF.

V is TRBV5-4 and J is TRBJ2-7, with 8 nucleotides matching TRBD2. V shed 1 base and J 0 bases; nucleotides not matched to a gene: 3. CDR3 size: 15 residues. Germline assignment: CDR1 SGHNT and CDR2 YYREEE (reference sequence). This CDR3 is CASSLRAGASYEQYF. Written as DNA, the CDR3 is TGTGCCAGCAGCTTGAGAGCGGGGGCCTCCTACGAGCAGTACTTC.

This clone was seen more than once but under ten times. The chain couples TRBV19 to TRBJ1-5; 8 positions match TRBD1. After removal of 6 bases from V and 0 bases from J, the junction contained 16 bases not matched to a gene. The length of the CDR3 is 19 residues. CDR1 and CDR2 from the germline V gene are LNHDA and SQIVND (reference sequence). CDR3 residues: CASRRRPDRVDYSNQPQHF. DNA for the CDR3: TGTGCCAGTAGGCGCAGGCCGGACAGGGTGGATTATAGCAATCAGCCCCAGCATTTT.

Ten or more counts support this clone. This chain links TRBV5-6 with TRBJ1-3; 7 nucleotides agree with TRBD1. The V gene end was trimmed by 4 bases and the J gene end by 11 bases; junction bases not matched to a gene: 9. The CDR3 extends over 13 amino acids. Germline-derived CDR1 and CDR2 are SGHDT and YYEEEE. CDR3 protein: CASSHGQARAIYF. The CDR3 bases are TGTGCCAGCAGCCACGGACAGGCCCGGGCCATATATTTT.

Only one count was recorded for this clone. The rearrangement links TRBV5-1 to TRBJ2-7; 11 bases are shared with TRBD1. There are 16 residues in the CDR3. Trimming at V came to 1 base and at J to 2 bases, leaving 5 bases not matched to a gene. Germline-derived CDR1 and CDR2 are SGHRS and YFSETQ. The CDR3, as DNA: TGCGCCAGCAGCTTGTGGGTGGGACAGGGGGCCTACGAGCAGTACTTC. As protein: CASSLWVGQGAYEQYF.

The chain uses TRBV7-2 and TRBJ2-7; D not resolved. This CDR3 contains 13 residues. V was pared by 4 bases and J by 3 bases, with 10 bases between. The germline V gene has CDR1 SGHTA and CDR2 FQGNSA. The CDR3 is CASSSSTGYEQYF. Here the CDR3 DNA reads TGTGCCAGCAGCTCCTCGACGGGCTACGAGCAGTACTTC.

This rearrangement joins TRBV6-1 to TRBJ2-7, with 7 bases fitting TRBD2. The junction had 9 bases not matched to a gene; V was cut back by 7 bases and J by 3 bases. In germline, CDR1 is MNHNS, CDR2 SASEGT. This CDR3 spans 14 amino acids. The chain's CDR3 is CASTPSGGSYEQYF. The CDR3 DNA sequence: TGTGCCAGCACCCCTTCGGGGGGTAGCTACGAGCAGTACTTC.

This chain uses TRBV5-6 with TRBJ1-2; D ambiguous. Germline CDR1 SGHDT, CDR2 YYEEEE. V lost 0 bases, J lost 6 bases, and 6 bases lay in between. This CDR3 is built from 12 residues. The CDR3 sequence is CASSLDRDGYTF. CDR3 coding DNA: TGTGCCAGCAGCTTGGACCGGGATGGCTACACCTTC.

This chain links TRBV7-2 with TRBJ2-7, with D perhaps TRBD2 (5 bases). Germline lookup yields CDR1 SGHTA and CDR2 FQGNSA. The CDR3 is 14 amino acids. The V gene lost 2 bases and the J gene lost 4 bases, with 12 bases spanning the gap. The CDR3: CASSLPSRLYEQYF. The CDR3, as DNA: TGTGCCAGCAGCTTACCTAGCAGGTTATACGAGCAGTACTTC.

The chain carries TRBV5-1 and TRBJ1-2; tentative D call: TRBD1 (6 bases). The V and J ends lost 3 bases and 8 bases respectively, with 26 bases between them. The germline CDR1 and CDR2 sequences are SGHRS and YFSETQ. The CDR3 loop spans 17 amino acids. DNA for the CDR3: TGCGCCAGCAGCTATTACTCTGCGGGGGCGTCGTCGTACGGCTACACCTTC. Protein: CASSYYSAGASSYGYTF.

This chain uses TRBV7-3 with TRBJ2-2; TRBD2 aligns across 9 bases. There are 20 residues in the CDR3. The V gene's germline CDR1 is SGHTA and CDR2 FQGTGA. The junction had 18 bases not matched to a gene; V was cut back by 1 base and J by 6 bases. The CDR3 DNA reads as TGTGCCAGCAGCTTAAAGCCCCCCGGCCTTAGCGGGAGTAGCGCCGGGGAGCTGTTTTTT. It encodes CASSLKPPGLSGSSAGELFF.

In its sample, this clone was seen a few times. The rearrangement uses TRBV6-5 and TRBJ1-2; 10 bases map to TRBD1. Germline V CDR1 and CDR2: MNHEY, SVGAGI. This CDR3 is 16 amino acids long. V gave up 0 bases and J gave up 4 bases; unmatched junction bases: 5. CDR3 in DNA: TGTGCCAGCAGTTACTCGCGGACAGGGGGAGGCTATGGCTACACCTTC. Residues: CASSYSRTGGGYGYTF.

The V and J genes are TRBV5-1 and TRBJ2-7; possibly TRBD1 for D (6 bases). V lost 0 bases and J 1 base, leaving 11 bases between the germline ends. CDR3 size: 15 residues. Germline V gives CDR1 SGHRS, CDR2 YFSETQ. The CDR3 bases are TGCGCCAGCAGCTTGGTACAGGGCAAATCCTACGAGCAGTACTTC. Translation: CASSLVQGKSYEQYF.

The chain is built from TRBV2 and TRBJ2-7, with D possibly TRBD1 on 5 matching bases. CDR1 SNHLY and CDR2 FYNNEI come from the germline V gene. The CDR3 is made up of 12 amino acids. The germline V and J ends were trimmed by 8 bases and 6 bases, with 14 bases remaining between them. CDR3 in DNA: TGTGCCAGCCACCAGTCAAGGGGCGAGCAGTACTTC. Protein: CASHQSRGEQYF. Together with reference TRBV2 and TRBJ2-7, the CDR3 gives the full variable domain: EPEVTQTPSHQVTQMGQEVILRCVPISNHLYFYWYRQILGQKVEFLVSFYNNEISEKSEIFDDQFSVERPDGSNFTLKIRSTKLEDSAMYFCASHQSRGEQYFGPGTRLTVT.